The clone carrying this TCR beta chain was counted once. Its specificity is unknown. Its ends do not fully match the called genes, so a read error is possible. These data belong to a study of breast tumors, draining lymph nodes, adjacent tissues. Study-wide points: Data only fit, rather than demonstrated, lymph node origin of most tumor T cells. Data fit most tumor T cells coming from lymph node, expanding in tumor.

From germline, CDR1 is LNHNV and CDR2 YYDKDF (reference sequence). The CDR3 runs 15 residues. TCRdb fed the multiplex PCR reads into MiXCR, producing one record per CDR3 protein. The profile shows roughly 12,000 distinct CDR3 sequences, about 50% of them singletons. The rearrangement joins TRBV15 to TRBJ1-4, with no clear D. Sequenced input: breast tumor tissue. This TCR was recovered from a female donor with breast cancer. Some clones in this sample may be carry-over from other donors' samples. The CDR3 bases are TGTGCCATCAGCAGAGGTAGCAGAGGAGGCGAAAAACTGTTTTTT. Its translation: CAISRGSRGGEKLFF.